The 2 T cell receptor beta chains below all came from one sample that was sequenced in a study of T cells in Graves' hyperthyroidism and ophthalmopathy. RNA transcripts were the template for amplifying TCR beta CDR3 regions. When the TCR CDR3 underwent first-round RT-PCR, the HTBI primer set was used. TCRdb re-analysed the multiplex PCR reads in MiXCR, keeping a single row per CDR3 protein. The sample has roughly 580,000 distinct CDR3 sequences, approximately 13% seen once. Sequenced input: blood. The receptors stem from a young woman with Graves' hyperthyroidism that later progressed to Graves' ophthalmopathy.

This clonotype showed up just a few times. The chain recombines TRBV24-1 with TRBJ2-4; D not certain. Germline CDR1 and CDR2: KGHDR and SFDVKD. The V and J ends lost 8 bases and 6 bases respectively, with 13 bases between them. The CDR3 loop spans 13 amino acids. This CDR3 is CATKPTTGNIQYF. Here the CDR3 DNA reads TGTGCCACCAAACCTACTACGGGAAACATTCAGTACTTC.

The chain carries TRBV18 and TRBJ2-7, with 8 bases that match TRBD1. Germline CDR1 KGHSH, CDR2 LQKENI. The CDR3 has 14 residues. The V segment lost 6 bases and the J segment 4 bases; nucleotides outside the gene matches: 8. The chain's CDR3 is CASSTDRVVYEQYF. CDR3 in DNA: TGTGCCAGCTCCACGGACAGGGTCGTATACGAGCAGTACTTC.